This T cell receptor (beta chain) originates from a study of immune cell composition in non-small cell lung cancer. Study-level findings and limits: Squamous carcinomas (75%) more often had tumour-associated clones >0.5% than adenocarcinomas (roughly 33%).

Genomic DNA came from frozen unsorted single-cell suspensions. Note on this clone: Its specificity is unknown.

Sequenced by immunoSEQ multiplex PCR; TCRdb stores in-frame clones only, minus some. The sample has fewer than 15,000 clones; about 69% are singletons. The V gene's germline CDR1 is MNHNS and CDR2 SASEGT. V lost 3 bases and J 7 bases, leaving 18 bases between the germline ends. The CDR3 contains 16 residues. Source material: lung tumor tissue. The V gene is TRBV6-1, the J gene TRBJ1-4; maybe TRBD1 (6 bases). This receptor was taken from a human donor with non-small cell lung cancer. CDR3 coding DNA: TGTGCCAGCAGTGACAATGCCGGGGGGCGCGGTGAAAAACTGTTTTTT. As protein: CASSDNAGGRGEKLFF.